The 27 T cell receptor beta chains listed next were all sequenced from one sample in a study of shared clonotypes between healthy human individuals. The table came from immunoSEQ multiplex PCR; TCRdb's copy has only in-frame clones and leaves some out. The sample contains 330,000 or so clones, about 70% of which appear only once. The sample taken for sequencing was memory CD4+ T cells sorted from blood. Subset meaning: CD45RA-negative fraction. These receptors were obtained from a man aged 30 to 39 in good health.

This chain connects TRBV6-5 to TRBJ2-5; D not certain. The CDR3 sequence is 14 residues long. The V end lost 2 bases, the J end lost 5 bases, and 12 bases lay between the germline ends. In germline, CDR1 is MNHEY, CDR2 SVGAGI. CDR3 sequence (DNA): TGTGCCAGCAGTTACGTCGGGCCTCTCGAGACCCAGTACTTC. Translation gives CASSYVGPLETQYF.

The V gene is TRBV14, the J gene TRBJ2-7, with 12 bases fitting TRBD2. From germline, CDR1 is SGHDN and CDR2 FVKESK. After removal of 3 bases from V and 6 bases from J, the junction contained 6 bases not matched to a gene. The CDR3 totals 15 residues. In DNA, the CDR3 is TGTGCCAGCAGCCACCTAGCGGGAGGGCCGACCGAGCAGTACTTC. This translates into CASSHLAGGPTEQYF.

The V gene is TRBV2, the J gene TRBJ2-5; D is uncertain. The CDR3 spans 12 residues. Germline V lookup: CDR1 SNHLY, CDR2 FYNNEI. With 7 bases removed from V and 2 bases from J, the gap between germline ends came to 8 bases. The CDR3: CASTTKQETQYF. In DNA form, the CDR3 reads TGTGCCAGCACGACCAAACAAGAGACCCAGTACTTC.

V and J are TRBV27 and TRBJ2-1; 8 nucleotides match TRBD2. Looked up from germline, CDR1 is MNHEY and CDR2 is SMNVEV (reference sequence). The length of the CDR3 is 15 residues. After removal of 1 base from V and 9 bases from J, the junction contained 8 bases not matched to a gene. CDR3 nucleotide sequence: TGTGCCAGCAGTTTATTAGCGGGGACCTTCGGTGAGCAGTTCTTC. It encodes CASSLLAGTFGEQFF.

This chain uses TRBV5-1 with TRBJ1-2; no definite D call. Germline V gene lookup returns CDR1 SGHRS and CDR2 YFSETQ. Trimming removed 0 bases at V and 0 bases at J, with 3 bases between. The CDR3 runs 13 residues. CDR3 DNA sequence: TGCGCCAGCAGCTTGGGACCTAACTATGGCTACACCTTC. Protein sequence: CASSLGPNYGYTF.

This rearrangement joins TRBV5-1 to TRBJ2-4; D may be TRBD1 (6 bases). The CDR3 contains 15 residues. V was shortened by 4 bases and J by 3 bases, with 14 bases between the two germline ends. In germline, CDR1 is SGHRS, CDR2 YFSETQ. CDR3 coding DNA: TGCGCCAGCAGCCCGACCGCAGGGGACAAAAACATTCAGTACTTC. Its protein is CASSPTAGDKNIQYF.

This clone was detected once. V usage is TRBV28 and J usage is TRBJ1-2, with 8 bases lining up with TRBD1. Germline assignment: CDR1 MDHEN and CDR2 SYDVKM. This CDR3 region has 16 residues. V was pared by 6 bases and J by 1 base, with 10 bases of the junction left unmatched. The CDR3 reads CASRVPGGMGNYGYTF. Here the CDR3 DNA reads TGTGCCAGCAGAGTCCCAGGGGGCATGGGTAACTATGGCTACACCTTC.

The chain links TRBV7-2 to TRBJ1-4; 7 bases match TRBD1. Germline lookup yields CDR1 SGHTA and CDR2 FQGNSA. Trimming cost V 5 bases and J 6 bases; bases outside gene matches: 3. There are 13 residues in the CDR3. This CDR3 reads CASSATGYEKLFF. The CDR3 region has the DNA TGTGCCAGCAGCGCGACAGGGTATGAAAAACTGTTTTTT.

The chain couples TRBV11-2 to TRBJ2-7; 11 bases are a match to TRBD2. The V and J ends lost 3 bases and 3 bases, in that order; junction bases with no gene match: 4. CDR1 SGHAT and CDR2 FQNNGV come from the germline V gene. This CDR3 comprises 15 residues. CDR3 sequence: CASSFSSGGHYEQYF. The DNA for the CDR3 is TGTGCCAGCAGCTTCTCTAGCGGGGGGCACTACGAGCAGTACTTC.

The chain has TRBV10-2 and TRBJ2-7, with D uncertain. V was shortened by 0 bases and J by 5 bases, with 11 bases between the two germline ends. The CDR3 sequence is 14 residues long. Germline CDR1 is WSHSY and CDR2 is SAAADI. The CDR3 DNA reads as TGCGCCAGCAGTGAGTCGGCTGGGCAGGACGAGCAGTACTTC. Translated: CASSESAGQDEQYF.

The chain joins TRBV30 to TRBJ1-1, with 7 nucleotides matching TRBD1. Germline-derived CDR1 and CDR2 are GTSNPN and SVGIG (reference sequence). The CDR3 runs 12 residues. Trimming took 5 bases from V and 1 from J; bases not matched to a gene: 1. CDR3 bases: TGTGCCTGGGACAGGGAGAACACTGAAGCTTTCTTT. This sequence encodes CAWDRENTEAFF.

The gene calls are TRBV11-2 and TRBJ2-7, with D perhaps matching TRBD1 (6 bases). V lost 0 bases to trimming and J lost 6 bases, with 18 bases between them. CDR1 and CDR2 (germline): SGHAT, FQNNGV. The CDR3 is 16 amino acids. In DNA, the CDR3 is TGTGCCAGCAGCTTAGATTGGGCAGGCAGGGGCAGCGAGCAGTACTTC. It translates to CASSLDWAGRGSEQYF.

This chain uses TRBV18 with TRBJ2-1; 8 bases align to TRBD2. CDR3 length: 15 amino acids. Germline CDR1 KGHSH, CDR2 LQKENI. The junction had 7 bases not matched to a gene; V was cut back by 0 bases and J by 9 bases. The CDR3 spells CASSPPSGRRGEQFF. For the CDR3, the DNA is TGTGCCAGCTCACCACCCAGCGGGAGACGCGGTGAGCAGTTCTTC.

Concerning this clone itself: One end of the junction is discordant with germline, which a read error may explain. The chain recombines TRBV7-9 with TRBJ1-2; 10 bases agree with TRBD1. Germline V gene data show CDR1 as SEHNR and CDR2 as FQNEAQ (reference sequence). The CDR3 extends over 15 amino acids. CDR3 region: CASSVAGTGDYGYTF. The DNA of the CDR3 is TGTGCCAGCAGCGTAGCCGGGACAGGGGACTATGGCTACACCTTC. Variable domain in full (rest from reference TRBV7-9 and TRBJ1-2): DTGVSQNPRHKITKRGQNVTFRCDPISEHNRLYWYRQTLGQGPEFLTYFQNEAQLEKSRLLSDRFSAERPKGSFSTLEIQRTEQGDSAMYLCASSVAGTGDYGYTFGSGTRLTVV.

The V and J genes are TRBV27 and TRBJ1-4; D gene unclear. The CDR3 has 16 residues. The ends were cut back, 4 bases at V and 0 bases at J, with 12 bases in the middle. Germline-derived CDR1 and CDR2 are MNHEY and SMNVEV (reference sequence). The CDR3 reads CASSSPSRSTNEKLFF. DNA for the CDR3: TGTGCCAGCAGTTCCCCCAGCAGGTCAACTAATGAAAAACTGTTTTTT.

In its sample, this clone was seen a few times. The V and J genes are TRBV7-2 and TRBJ2-1; 8 nucleotides match TRBD2. Per the germline V gene, CDR1 is SGHTA and CDR2 is FQGNSA. The junction had 2 bases not matched to a gene; V was cut back by 3 bases and J by 1 base. CDR3 length: 15 residues. The CDR3 coding sequence is TGTGCCAGCAGCTTGGGACTAGTATCCTACAATGAGCAGTTCTTC. It codes for CASSLGLVSYNEQFF.

This clone was recorded at least ten times. The chain couples TRBV7-9 to TRBJ1-1; D not certain. The CDR3 has 13 amino acids. Trimming stripped 7 bases from V and 0 bases from J, with 9 bases between. Germline assignment: CDR1 SEHNR and CDR2 FQNEAQ (reference sequence). The CDR3 nucleotides are TGTGCCAGCACCGGGTGGGTGAACACTGAAGCTTTCTTT. Protein product: CASTGWVNTEAFF.

The V gene is TRBV6-5, the J gene TRBJ2-3, with D perhaps TRBD2 (5 bases). Germline V gene lookup returns CDR1 MNHEY and CDR2 SVGAGI. Trimming shortened V by 2 bases and J by 4 bases, and 16 bases separated the two germline ends. The CDR3 sequence is 16 residues long. The CDR3 bases are TGTGCCAGCAGTTACGTAACCCCCGGGATAGCAGATACGCAGTATTTT. Residues: CASSYVTPGIADTQYF.

This chain joins TRBV6-5 and TRBJ2-1; no clear D. Between the trimmed V and J ends, which lost 7 bases and 6 bases, there was a span of 16 bases. Germline CDR1 reads MNHEY; CDR2 reads SVGAGI. This CDR3 spans 14 amino acids. The CDR3 DNA follows: TGTGCCAGCAAGAGAAAGGGTATAGCCAATGAGCAGTTCTTC. This gives the protein CASKRKGIANEQFF.

In this sample, this clone turned up a few times. This rearrangement joins TRBV21-1 to TRBJ1-4; the table's D call, TRBD1, has no DNA check behind it. TRBV21-1 is labeled a pseudogene. The CDR3 length is 15 residues. The CDR3 here is CASSSRTGKKEKLFF. CDR3 DNA sequence: TGTGCCAGCAGCTCTCGGACAGGGAAAAAGGAAAAACTGTTTTTT.

The chain employs TRBV10-3 and TRBJ2-7; D call uncertain. This CDR3 has 15 residues. Germline-derived CDR1 and CDR2 are ENHRY and SYGVKD. V lost 0 bases to trimming and J lost 4 bases, with 13 bases between them. CDR3 nucleotide sequence: TGTGCCATCAGTGAGTCAATAGTTGTGATTTACGAGCAGTACTTC. Encoded protein: CAISESIVVIYEQYF.

The chain carries TRBV10-2 and TRBJ2-7; 10 bases map to TRBD2. Losses at the gene ends were 3 bases for V and 0 bases for J; bases not matched to a gene: 5. Looked up from germline, CDR1 is WSHSY and CDR2 is SAAADI. The CDR3 covers 16 residues. CDR3 DNA sequence: TGCGCCAGCAGTGACCCCAGGACTAGCGGCTCCTACGAGCAGTACTTC. Its translation: CASSDPRTSGSYEQYF.

The rearrangement uses TRBV5-1 and TRBJ2-1, with D tentatively TRBD2 (6 bases). The CDR3 spans 15 residues. The germline V and J ends were trimmed by 0 bases and 8 bases, with 15 bases remaining between them. The germline gives CDR1 SGHRS, CDR2 YFSETQ. The DNA of the CDR3 is TGCGCCAGCAGCTTGGTTACGGGAGCGGTGGATGAGCAGTTCTTC. Amino acid sequence: CASSLVTGAVDEQFF.

The gene calls are TRBV5-1 and TRBJ2-5; no firm D call. The germline gives CDR1 SGHRS, CDR2 YFSETQ. There are 14 residues in the CDR3. V was trimmed by 4 bases and J by 4 bases, leaving 14 bases between them. The CDR3, as DNA: TGCGCCAGCAGCCCGGGTCGCAATATAGAGACCCAGTACTTC. Its translation is CASSPGRNIETQYF.

In this sample, this clone turned up a few times. The chain recombines TRBV5-1 with TRBJ2-3; 10 bases fit TRBD2. After removal of 4 bases from V and 13 bases from J, the junction contained 15 bases not matched to a gene. CDR3 size: 15 residues. Germline values: CDR1 SGHRS, CDR2 YFSETQ. DNA of the CDR3: TGCGCCAGCAGCCCTGATCCCGTCGGGCTAGCGGGAGAGTATTTT. It yields the protein CASSPDPVGLAGEYF. Variable domain in full (rest from reference TRBV5-1 and TRBJ2-3): KAGVTQTPRYLIKTRGQQVTLSCSPISGHRSVSWYQQTPGQGLQFLFEYFSETQRNKGNFPGRFSGRQFSNSRSEMNVSTLELGDSALYLCASSPDPVGLAGEYFGPGTRLTVL.

This clone was seen a handful of times. The CDR3 spells CASSRDSQQGAFF. In nucleotides, the CDR3 is TGCGCCAGCAGCAGAGACAGCCAACAGGGGGCTTTCTTT. The chain joins TRBV5-1 to TRBJ1-1; 7 nucleotides align to TRBD1. This CDR3 comprises 13 residues. Trimming removed 4 bases from V and 11 bases from J; junction bases left unmatched: 11. Germline-derived CDR1 and CDR2 are SGHRS and YFSETQ.

The chain combines TRBV9 with TRBJ2-3; D may be TRBD1 or TRBD2 (5 bases each). Germline CDR1 and CDR2: SGDLS and YYNGEE. Trimming cost V 4 bases and J 3 bases, with 15 bases left between them. CDR3 length equals 15 residues. The CDR3 DNA reads TGTGCCAGCAGCACCCGTGAGGGGATGACAGATACGCAGTATTTT. Translated, it gives CASSTREGMTDTQYF.